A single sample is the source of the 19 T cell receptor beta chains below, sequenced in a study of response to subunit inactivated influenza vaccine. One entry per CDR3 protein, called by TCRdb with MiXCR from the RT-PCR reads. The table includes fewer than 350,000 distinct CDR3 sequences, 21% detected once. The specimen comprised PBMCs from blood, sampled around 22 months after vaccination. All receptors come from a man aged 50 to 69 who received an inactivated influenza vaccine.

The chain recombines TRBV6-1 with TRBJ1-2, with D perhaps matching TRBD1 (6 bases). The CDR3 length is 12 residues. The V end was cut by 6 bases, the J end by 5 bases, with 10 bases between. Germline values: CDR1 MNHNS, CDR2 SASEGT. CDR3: CASRDRPYGYTF. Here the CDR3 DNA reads TGTGCCAGCAGAGACAGGCCTTATGGCTACACCTTC.

Here the CDR3 DNA reads TGCAGTGCTAGAGATCCCCCCGGGACAGGGGGTTGGGGCTACACCTTC. Protein: CSARDPPGTGGWGYTF. V gene TRBV20-1 combines with J gene TRBJ1-2; 11 bases agree with TRBD1. Losses at the gene ends were 0 bases for V and 8 bases for J; bases not matched to a gene: 11. This CDR3 has 16 residues. Germline CDR1 DFQATT, CDR2 SNEGSKA (reference sequence).

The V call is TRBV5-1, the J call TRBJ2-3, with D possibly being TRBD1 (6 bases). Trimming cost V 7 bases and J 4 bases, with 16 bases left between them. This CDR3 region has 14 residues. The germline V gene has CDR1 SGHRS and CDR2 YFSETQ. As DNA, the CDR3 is TGCGCCAGCGGACGGACAGATCGACCAGATACGCAGTATTTT. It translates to CASGRTDRPDTQYF.

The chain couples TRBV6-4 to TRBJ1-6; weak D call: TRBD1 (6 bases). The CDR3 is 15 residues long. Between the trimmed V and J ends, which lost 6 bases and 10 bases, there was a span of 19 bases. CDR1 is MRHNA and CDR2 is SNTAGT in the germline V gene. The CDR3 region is CASRPDRIAGSPLHF. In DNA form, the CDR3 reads TGTGCCAGCAGGCCTGACAGGATCGCTGGCTCACCCCTCCACTTT.

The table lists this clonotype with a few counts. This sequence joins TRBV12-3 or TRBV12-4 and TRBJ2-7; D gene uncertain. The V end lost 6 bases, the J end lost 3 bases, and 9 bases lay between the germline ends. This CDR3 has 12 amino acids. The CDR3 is CASRSVGYEQYF. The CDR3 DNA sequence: TGTGCCAGCAGATCAGTGGGCTACGAGCAGTACTTC.

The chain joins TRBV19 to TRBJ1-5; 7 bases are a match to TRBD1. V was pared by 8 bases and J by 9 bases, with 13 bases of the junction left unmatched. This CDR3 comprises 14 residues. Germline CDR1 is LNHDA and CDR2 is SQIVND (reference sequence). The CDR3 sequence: CASATGTDQMPQHF. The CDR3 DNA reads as TGTGCCAGTGCTACCGGGACAGACCAGATGCCCCAGCATTTT. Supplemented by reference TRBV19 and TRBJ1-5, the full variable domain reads DGGITQSPKYLFRKEGQNVTLSCEQNLNHDAMYWYRQDPGQGLRLIYYSQIVNDFQKGDIAEGYSVSREKKESFPLTVTSAQKNPTAFYLCASATGTDQMPQHFGDGTRLSIL.

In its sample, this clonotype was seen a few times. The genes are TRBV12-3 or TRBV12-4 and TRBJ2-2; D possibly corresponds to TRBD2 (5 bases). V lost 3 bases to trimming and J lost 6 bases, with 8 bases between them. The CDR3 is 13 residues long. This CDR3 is CASSFGGSGELFF. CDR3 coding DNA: TGTGCCAGCAGTTTCGGCGGGTCCGGGGAGCTGTTTTTT.

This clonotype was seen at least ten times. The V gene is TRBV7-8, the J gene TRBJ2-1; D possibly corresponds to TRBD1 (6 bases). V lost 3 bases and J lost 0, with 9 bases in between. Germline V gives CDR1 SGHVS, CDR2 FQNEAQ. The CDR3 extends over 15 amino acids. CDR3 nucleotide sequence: TGTGCCAGCAGCTTGAGGGGGAGCTCCTACAATGAGCAGTTCTTC. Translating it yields CASSLRGSSYNEQFF.

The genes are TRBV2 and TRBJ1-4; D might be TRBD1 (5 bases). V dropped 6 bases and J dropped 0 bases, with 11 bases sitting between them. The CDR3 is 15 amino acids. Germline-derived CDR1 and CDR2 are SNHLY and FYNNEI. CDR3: CASSRVPTTNEKLFF. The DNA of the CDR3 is TGTGCCAGCAGCAGGGTCCCCACAACTAATGAAAAACTGTTTTTT.

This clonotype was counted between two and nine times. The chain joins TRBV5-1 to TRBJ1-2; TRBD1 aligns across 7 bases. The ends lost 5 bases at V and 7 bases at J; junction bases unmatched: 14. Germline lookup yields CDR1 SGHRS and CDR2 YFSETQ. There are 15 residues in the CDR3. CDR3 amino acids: CASSRAGQAAGGYTF. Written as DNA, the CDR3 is TGCGCCAGCAGTCGGGCCGGACAGGCCGCGGGTGGCTACACCTTC.

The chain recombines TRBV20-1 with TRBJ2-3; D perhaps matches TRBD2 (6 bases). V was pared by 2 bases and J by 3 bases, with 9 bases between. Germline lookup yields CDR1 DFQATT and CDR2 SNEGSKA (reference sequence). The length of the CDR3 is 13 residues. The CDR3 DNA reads TGCAGTGCTAGATACGGGGGTACAGATACGCAGTATTTT. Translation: CSARYGGTDTQYF.

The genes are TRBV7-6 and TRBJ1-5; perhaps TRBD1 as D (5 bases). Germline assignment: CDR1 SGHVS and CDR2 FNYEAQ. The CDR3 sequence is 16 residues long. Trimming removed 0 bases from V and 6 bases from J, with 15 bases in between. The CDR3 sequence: CASSLADSGGSQPQHF. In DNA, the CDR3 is TGTGCCAGCAGCTTAGCGGACTCCGGGGGTAGTCAGCCCCAGCATTTT.

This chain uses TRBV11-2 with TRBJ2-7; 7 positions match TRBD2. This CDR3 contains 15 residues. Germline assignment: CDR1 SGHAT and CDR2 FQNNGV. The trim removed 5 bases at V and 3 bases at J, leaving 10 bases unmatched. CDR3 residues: CASSPEAGYFYEQYF. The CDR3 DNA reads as TGTGCCAGCAGCCCCGAAGCGGGGTATTTCTACGAGCAGTACTTC.

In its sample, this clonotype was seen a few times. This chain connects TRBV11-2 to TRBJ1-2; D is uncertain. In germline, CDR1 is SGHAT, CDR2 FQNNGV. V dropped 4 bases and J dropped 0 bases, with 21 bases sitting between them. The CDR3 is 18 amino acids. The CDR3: CASSYVSGPTSSNYGYTF. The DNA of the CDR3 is TGTGCCAGCAGCTATGTTTCCGGGCCTACCTCCTCTAACTATGGCTACACCTTC.

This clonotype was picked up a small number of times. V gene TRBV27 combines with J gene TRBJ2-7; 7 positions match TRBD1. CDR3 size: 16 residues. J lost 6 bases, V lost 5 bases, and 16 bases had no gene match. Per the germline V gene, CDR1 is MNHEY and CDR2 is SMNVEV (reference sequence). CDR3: CASSPTWTGARREQYF. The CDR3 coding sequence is TGTGCCAGCAGTCCCACATGGACAGGTGCGAGGCGCGAGCAGTACTTC.

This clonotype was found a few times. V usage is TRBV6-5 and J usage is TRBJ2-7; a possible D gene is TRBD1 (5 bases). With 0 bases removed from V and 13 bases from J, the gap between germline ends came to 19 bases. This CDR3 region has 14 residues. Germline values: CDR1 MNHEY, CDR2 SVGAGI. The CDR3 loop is CASSYSTVPRDLYF. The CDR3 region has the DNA TGTGCCAGCAGTTACTCGACCGTTCCCAGGGATTTATACTTC.

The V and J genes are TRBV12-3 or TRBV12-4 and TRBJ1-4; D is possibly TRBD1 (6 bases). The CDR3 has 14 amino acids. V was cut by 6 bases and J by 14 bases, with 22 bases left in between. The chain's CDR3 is CASSFDKTGKRLFF. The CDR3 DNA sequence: TGTGCCAGCAGCTTCGATAAAACAGGGAAGAGGCTGTTTTTT.

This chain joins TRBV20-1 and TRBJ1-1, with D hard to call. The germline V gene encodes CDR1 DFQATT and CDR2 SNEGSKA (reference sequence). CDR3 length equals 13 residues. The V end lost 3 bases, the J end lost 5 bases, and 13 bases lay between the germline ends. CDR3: CSASKTGYTEAFF. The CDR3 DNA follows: TGCAGTGCTAGCAAGACCGGGTATACTGAAGCTTTCTTT.

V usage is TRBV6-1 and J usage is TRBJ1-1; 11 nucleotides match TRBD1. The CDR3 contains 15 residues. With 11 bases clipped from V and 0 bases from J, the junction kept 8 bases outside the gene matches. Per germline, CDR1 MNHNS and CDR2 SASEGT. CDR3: CAPRDRGGMNTEAFF. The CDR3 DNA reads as TGTGCCCCACGGGACAGGGGGGGAATGAACACTGAAGCTTTCTTT.